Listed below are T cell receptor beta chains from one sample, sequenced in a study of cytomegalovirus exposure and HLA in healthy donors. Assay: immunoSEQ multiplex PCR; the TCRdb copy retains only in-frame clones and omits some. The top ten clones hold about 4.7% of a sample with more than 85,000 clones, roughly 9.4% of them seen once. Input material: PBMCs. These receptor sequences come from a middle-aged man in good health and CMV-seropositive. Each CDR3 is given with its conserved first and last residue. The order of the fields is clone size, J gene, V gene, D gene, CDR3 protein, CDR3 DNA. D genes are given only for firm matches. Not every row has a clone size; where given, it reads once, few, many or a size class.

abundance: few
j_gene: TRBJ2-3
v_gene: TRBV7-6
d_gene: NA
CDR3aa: CASSLSSSTDTQYF
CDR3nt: TGTGCCAGCAGCTTAAGTAGTTCCACAGATACGCAGTATTTT

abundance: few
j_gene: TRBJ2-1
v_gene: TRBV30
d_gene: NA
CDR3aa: CAWDSRGLAKSSYNEQFF
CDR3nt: TGTGCCTGGGACTCAAGGGGACTTGCAAAGAGCTCCTACAATGAGCAGTTCTTC

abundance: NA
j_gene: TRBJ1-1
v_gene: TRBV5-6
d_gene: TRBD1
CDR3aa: CASSLRGLNTEAFF
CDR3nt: TGTGCCAGCAGCTTAAGGGGGCTTAACACTGAAGCTTTCTTT

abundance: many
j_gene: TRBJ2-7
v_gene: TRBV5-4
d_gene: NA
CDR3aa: CASSFGGSSSYEQYF
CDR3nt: TGTGCCAGCAGCTTCGGCGGGTCGAGCTCCTACGAGCAGTACTTC

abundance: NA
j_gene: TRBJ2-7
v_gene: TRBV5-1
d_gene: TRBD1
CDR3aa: CASSSGQGTPSSYEQYF
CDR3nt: TGCGCCAGCAGCTCGGGACAGGGGACTCCCAGCTCCTACGAGCAGTACTTC

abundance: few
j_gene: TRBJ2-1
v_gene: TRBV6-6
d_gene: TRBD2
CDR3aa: CASSQRGTSGSNEQFF
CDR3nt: TGTGCCAGCAGCCAACGCGGGACTAGCGGGAGTAATGAGCAGTTCTTC

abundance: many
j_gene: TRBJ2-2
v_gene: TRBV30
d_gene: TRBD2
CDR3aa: CAWSAPRPGLAVTGELFF
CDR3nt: TGTGCCTGGAGCGCCCCCCGGCCCGGACTAGCGGTCACCGGGGAGCTGTTTTTT

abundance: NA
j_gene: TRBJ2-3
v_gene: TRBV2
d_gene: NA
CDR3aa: CASGGRRATDTQYF
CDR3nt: TGTGCCAGCGGAGGACGGAGGGCTACAGATACGCAGTATTTT

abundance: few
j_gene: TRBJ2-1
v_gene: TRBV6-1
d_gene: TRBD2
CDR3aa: CASRIAGGYNEQFF
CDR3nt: TGTGCCAGCAGGATAGCGGGGGGCTACAATGAGCAGTTCTTC

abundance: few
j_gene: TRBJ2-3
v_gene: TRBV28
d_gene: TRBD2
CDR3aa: CASSLAGVWFSGYF
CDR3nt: TGTGCCAGCAGCTTAGCGGGTGTTTGGTTCAGTGGGTATTTT

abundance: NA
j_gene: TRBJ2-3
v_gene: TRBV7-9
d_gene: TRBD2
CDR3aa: CASGDYETDTQYF
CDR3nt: TGTGCCAGCGGGGACTATGAAACAGATACGCAGTATTTT